The 30 T cell receptor beta chains presented below share a single source sample, sequenced in a study of blood T cell repertoires in COVID-19. TCRdb's table, derived via immunoSEQ multiplex PCR, lists solely in-frame clones and lacks some. The table includes about 59,000 clones, about 90% detected once. Sample: peripheral blood. These receptors were taken from a man aged 80 or over in a cohort sampled during active COVID-19.

This CDR3 reads CAWSQVTGGYTF. The DNA of the CDR3 is TGTGCCTGGAGTCAGGTAACTGGTGGCTACACCTTC. The chain joins TRBV30 to TRBJ1-2; D is unclear. Germline V gene lookup returns CDR1 GTSNPN and CDR2 SVGIG (reference sequence). The V end lost 2 bases, the J end lost 7 bases, and 11 bases lay between the germline ends. CDR3 length equals 12 residues.

The chain recombines TRBV3-1 (or the pseudogene TRBV3-2) with TRBJ1-2; no definite D call. There are 12 residues in the CDR3. Germline values: CDR1 LGHDT, CDR2 YNNKEL (reference sequence). Trimming took off 0 bases at V and 5 bases at J, with 4 bases between the two ends. The CDR3 reads CASSQDRYGYTF. The CDR3 DNA is TGTGCCAGCAGCCAAGATCGGTATGGCTACACCTTC.

The V and J genes are TRBV7-2 and TRBJ2-4; TRBD2 matches at 7 bases. The CDR3 loop spans 15 amino acids. The V and J ends lost 7 bases and 0 bases, in that order; junction bases with no gene match: 6. Germline CDR1 is SGHTA and CDR2 is FQGNSA. In DNA, the CDR3 is TGTGCCAGCAATGAAGGGGAGGGAGCCAAAAACATTCAGTACTTC. As protein: CASNEGEGAKNIQYF.

The gene calls are TRBV27 and TRBJ2-2; 9 bases fit TRBD2. Germline CDR1 MNHEY, CDR2 SMNVEV (reference sequence). J lost 5 bases, V lost 6 bases, and 10 bases had no gene match. CDR3 size: 16 residues. The CDR3 region has the DNA TGTGCCAGCAGCTGGGGTAGCGGGAGTCAGACCGGGGAGCTGTTTTTT. Translation gives CASSWGSGSQTGELFF.

This clone was counted between two and nine times. The chain links TRBV27 to TRBJ2-1, with TRBD2 matching over 9 bases. Germline trimming cut 5 bases from V and 9 bases from J; bases unmatched to any gene: 14. This CDR3 has 16 amino acids. The V gene's germline CDR1 is MNHEY and CDR2 SMNVEV (reference sequence). The CDR3 reads CASSPYLRTSVVEQFF. CDR3 sequence (DNA): TGTGCCAGCAGTCCCTATCTCCGGACTAGCGTCGTTGAGCAGTTCTTC.

This chain connects TRBV5-1 to TRBJ1-2; 10 positions agree with TRBD1. The CDR3 sequence is 15 residues long. Trimming at V came to 3 bases and at J to 6 bases, leaving 8 bases not matched to a gene. Germline loops: CDR1 SGHRS, CDR2 YFSETQ. Here the CDR3 reads CASSSRDRGSDGYTF. CDR3 DNA: TGCGCCAGCAGCTCCCGGGACAGGGGTTCGGATGGCTACACCTTC.

V gene TRBV18 combines with J gene TRBJ1-4; a possible D gene is TRBD1 (5 bases). CDR1 is KGHSH, CDR2 LQKENI, per germline. This CDR3 region has 15 residues. V shed 3 bases and J shed 5 bases, with 13 bases lying between them. This CDR3 reads CASSPSGLENEKLFF. The CDR3 DNA reads TGTGCCAGCTCACCTTCGGGACTGGAGAATGAAAAACTGTTTTTT. The full variable domain, rest sourced from reference TRBV18 and TRBJ1-4, is NAGVMQNPRHLVRRRGQEARLRCSPMKGHSHVYWYRQLPEEGLKFMVYLQKENIIDESGMPKERFSAEFPKEGPSILRIQQVVRGDSAAYFCASSPSGLENEKLFFGSGTQLSVL.

The chain is built from TRBV3-1 (or the pseudogene TRBV3-2) and TRBJ1-2, with 10 nucleotides matching TRBD1. The trim removed 4 bases at V and 8 bases at J, leaving 10 bases unmatched. The CDR3 has 15 residues. The germline V gene has CDR1 LGHDT and CDR2 YNNKEL (reference sequence). The CDR3 DNA is TGTGCCAGCAGCCTCGGGCCGGGACAGGGGTGGGGCTACACCTTC. It yields the protein CASSLGPGQGWGYTF.

This clone was found a few times. The chain combines TRBV7-9 with TRBJ1-2; TRBD1 might be the D (5 bases). This CDR3 contains 14 residues. Germline lookup yields CDR1 SEHNR and CDR2 FQNEAQ (reference sequence). Deletions cut 1 base from V and 4 bases from J, with 10 bases between. The CDR3 protein is CASSLDQGSYGYTF. Here the CDR3 DNA reads TGTGCCAGCAGCTTAGACCAGGGAAGCTATGGCTACACCTTC.

V gene TRBV30 combines with J gene TRBJ2-7, with 9 bases aligning to TRBD1. J gave up 7 bases and V 2 bases, and 9 bases lay outside the gene matches. CDR1 and CDR2 from the germline V gene are GTSNPN and SVGIG (reference sequence). This CDR3 is 14 amino acids long. Here the CDR3 DNA reads TGTGCCTGGAGTACGGACAGGGGATCGGGTGAGCAGTACTTC. Translation gives CAWSTDRGSGEQYF.

This clone was seen a single time. The gene calls are TRBV6-5 and TRBJ1-1; tentatively, D is TRBD1 (6 bases). This CDR3 has 14 amino acids. With 5 bases removed from V and 1 base from J, the gap between germline ends came to 11 bases. Germline V gene data show CDR1 as MNHEY and CDR2 as SVGAGI. CDR3 sequence (DNA): TGTGCCAGCAGTCTGAACAGGGCGAACACTGAAGCTTTCTTT. Encoded protein: CASSLNRANTEAFF.

The V gene is TRBV6-5, the J gene TRBJ1-2; TRBD1 aligns across 7 bases. This CDR3 is built from 13 residues. Germline V CDR1 and CDR2: MNHEY, SVGAGI. V lost 5 bases and J lost 3; bases outside the gene matches: 3. CDR3 region: CASSIDRDYGYTF. CDR3 coding DNA: TGTGCCAGCAGTATTGACAGGGACTATGGCTACACCTTC.

The V and J genes are TRBV5-4 and TRBJ2-5; 11 positions match TRBD1. This CDR3 spans 15 amino acids. With 7 bases clipped from V and 3 bases from J, the junction kept 8 bases outside the gene matches. The germline V gene has CDR1 SGHNT and CDR2 YYREEE (reference sequence). For the CDR3, the DNA is TGTGCCAGCCAAAAGGACAGGGGGCACGAAGAGACCCAGTACTTC. Its translation: CASQKDRGHEETQYF.

The gene calls are TRBV5-1 and TRBJ2-7; D perhaps matches TRBD1 (6 bases). CDR1 is SGHRS and CDR2 is YFSETQ in the germline V gene. There are 12 residues in the CDR3. CDR3 DNA: TGCGCTAGCTCCGGGACATATTACGAGCAGTACTTC. Amino acid sequence: CASSGTYYEQYF.

The chain has TRBV5-1 and TRBJ1-1; no reliable D call. With 0 bases removed from V and 7 bases from J, the gap between germline ends came to 7 bases. The CDR3 spans 12 residues. Germline loops: CDR1 SGHRS, CDR2 YFSETQ. DNA for the CDR3: TGCGCCAGCAGCTTGGCCGGCGGTGAAGCTTTCTTT. Translation: CASSLAGGEAFF. Using reference TRBV5-1 and TRBJ1-1 for the parts outside the CDR3, the full variable domain is KAGVTQTPRYLIKTRGQQVTLSCSPISGHRSVSWYQQTPGQGLQFLFEYFSETQRNKGNFPGRFSGRQFSNSRSEMNVSTLELGDSALYLCASSLAGGEAFFGQGTRLTVV.

The V and J genes are TRBV3-1 (or the pseudogene TRBV3-2) and TRBJ2-1; 8 bases map to TRBD1. Germline V gene data show CDR1 as LGHDT and CDR2 as YNNKEL (reference sequence). J was trimmed by 4 bases and V by 3 bases; bases with no gene match: 5. This CDR3 has 15 residues. The CDR3 region has the DNA TGTGCCAGCAGCCACCAGGGGGCGCGGTACAATGAGCAGTTCTTC. Translated, it gives CASSHQGARYNEQFF.

The chain recombines TRBV6-5 with TRBJ2-7, with D maybe TRBD1 (5 bases). The V end lost 6 bases, the J end lost 4 bases, and 10 bases lay between the germline ends. The germline gives CDR1 MNHEY, CDR2 SVGAGI. This CDR3 is built from 12 residues. CDR3 nucleotides: TGTGCCAGCAGCCTCCAGGGTTACGAGCAGTACTTC. The encoded protein is CASSLQGYEQYF.

The chain joins TRBV5-4 to TRBJ1-3; 7 bases agree with TRBD1. Unmatched junction bases numbered 4, after V lost 4 bases and J lost 0 bases. CDR3 length: 15 amino acids. CDR1 and CDR2 from the germline V gene are SGHNT and YYREEE (reference sequence). CDR3 in amino acids: CASSPGTDSGNTIYF. The CDR3 DNA is TGTGCCAGCAGCCCCGGGACAGACTCTGGAAACACCATATATTTT. The whole variable domain, remainder taken from reference TRBV5-4 and TRBJ1-3, is ETGVTQSPTHLIKTRGQQVTLRCSSQSGHNTVSWYQQALGQGPQFIFQYYREEENGRGNFPPRFSGLQFPNYSSELNVNALELDDSALYLCASSPGTDSGNTIYFGEGSWLTVV.

The chain is built from TRBV7-2 and TRBJ1-2; TRBD1 aligns across 7 bases. There are 17 residues in the CDR3. With 3 bases clipped from V and 4 bases from J, the junction kept 14 bases outside the gene matches. Germline assignment: CDR1 SGHTA and CDR2 FQGNSA. CDR3 region: CASSFGEVEGGAYGYTF. CDR3 nucleotides: TGTGCCAGCAGCTTTGGGGAAGTGGAAGGGGGCGCCTATGGCTACACCTTC.

The chain couples TRBV29-1 to TRBJ1-1; D is unresolved. The CDR3 sequence is 13 residues long. Deletions cut 2 bases from V and 3 bases from J, with 10 bases between. Germline V CDR1 and CDR2: SQVTM, ANQGSEA. CDR3 nucleotide sequence: TGCAGCGTTGAACAGAGGCGGGACACTGAAGCTTTCTTT. This sequence encodes CSVEQRRDTEAFF. Based on the CDR3 plus reference TRBV29-1 and TRBJ1-1, the full variable domain is SAVISQKPSRDICQRGTSLTIQCQVDSQVTMMFWYRQQPGQSLTLIATANQGSEATYESGFVIDKFPISRPNLTFSTLTVSNMSPEDSSIYLCSVEQRRDTEAFFGQGTRLTVV.

V usage is TRBV7-9 and J usage is TRBJ2-7; D gene uncertain. V was cut by 5 bases and J by 1 base, with 12 bases left in between. The CDR3 has 14 amino acids. Germline CDR1 SEHNR, CDR2 FQNEAQ (reference sequence). The CDR3 sequence: CASSAPTFSYEQYF. The DNA for the CDR3 is TGTGCCAGCAGCGCCCCGACATTTTCCTACGAGCAGTACTTC.

The V call is TRBV3-1 (or the pseudogene TRBV3-2), the J call TRBJ1-3; D might be TRBD1 (5 bases). CDR1 is LGHDT and CDR2 is YNNKEL in the germline V gene (reference sequence). Trimming left V 4 bases short and J 4 bases short, with 17 bases between. The CDR3 totals 16 residues. The CDR3 loop is CASSLRSFTGGNTIYF. CDR3 coding DNA: TGTGCCAGCAGCCTTCGGTCATTCACAGGAGGAAACACCATATATTTT.

The chain couples TRBV7-2 to TRBJ2-5; 8 positions match TRBD2. CDR3 length equals 15 residues. Germline V CDR1 and CDR2: SGHTA, FQGNSA. J lost 1 base, V lost 2 bases, and 3 bases had no gene match. CDR3 coding DNA: TGTGCCAGCAGCTTATCTAGCGGGCGCCAAGAGACCCAGTACTTC. Its translation: CASSLSSGRQETQYF.

The chain carries TRBV7-8 and TRBJ2-3, with 8 bases aligning to TRBD2. The CDR3 is made up of 13 amino acids. With 10 bases clipped from V and 4 bases from J, the junction kept 7 bases outside the gene matches. Germline CDR1 reads SGHVS; CDR2 reads FQNEAQ. CDR3 sequence reads: CATSRGVADTQYF. CDR3 sequence (DNA): TGTGCCACCTCGCGGGGGGTGGCAGATACGCAGTATTTT.

The chain has TRBV7-9 and TRBJ1-1; the D is unclear. Germline CDR1 is SEHNR and CDR2 is FQNEAQ (reference sequence). This CDR3 has 13 residues. With 4 bases removed from V and 1 base from J, the gap between germline ends came to 7 bases. CDR3 region: CASSSISNTEAFF. The CDR3 region has the DNA TGTGCCAGCAGCTCAATTTCGAACACTGAAGCTTTCTTT.

This clone was detected only a few times. The CDR3 sequence is CASSPPGERETQYF. The CDR3 DNA sequence: TGTGCCAGCTCACCTCCGGGGGAGAGGGAGACCCAGTACTTC. The V and J genes are TRBV18 and TRBJ2-5; possible D gene TRBD2, 6 bases. There are 14 residues in the CDR3. V gave up 3 bases and J gave up 5 bases, with 13 bases separating them. CDR1 is KGHSH, CDR2 LQKENI, per germline.

This chain uses TRBV5-1 with TRBJ1-4; D not certain. The CDR3 has 15 residues. From germline, CDR1 is SGHRS and CDR2 YFSETQ. Trimming shortened V by 0 bases and J by 2 bases, and 8 bases separated the two germline ends. The CDR3 spells CASSLESRTNEKLFF. The CDR3 coding sequence is TGCGCCAGCAGCTTGGAAAGCAGGACTAATGAAAAACTGTTTTTT.

V is TRBV25-1 and J is TRBJ2-1, with 11 positions matching TRBD2. The trim removed 6 bases at V and 6 bases at J, leaving 13 bases unmatched. The germline gives CDR1 MGHDK, CDR2 SYGVNS. This CDR3 comprises 17 residues. In DNA form, the CDR3 reads TGTGCCAGCAGGGGCGGGATAGCGGGAGGGCGAGGCAATGAGCAGTTCTTC. Its protein product is CASRGGIAGGRGNEQFF.

V is TRBV19 and J is TRBJ1-1; TRBD1 matches at 7 bases. This CDR3 comprises 16 residues. Looked up from germline, CDR1 is LNHDA and CDR2 is SQIVND (reference sequence). The junction had 12 bases not matched to a gene; V was cut back by 8 bases and J by 0 bases. The chain's CDR3 is CASLPSLGQLNTEAFF. The DNA for the CDR3 is TGTGCCAGTCTCCCGAGCTTGGGACAGCTGAACACTGAAGCTTTCTTT.

The rearrangement joins TRBV12-3 or TRBV12-4 to TRBJ1-1; 7 nucleotides line up with TRBD1. The CDR3 has 13 residues. V shed 8 bases, J shed 2 bases, and the junction held 5 bases outside the gene matches. DNA for the CDR3: TGTGCCAGCCGGTGGGACAGAAACACTGAAGCTTTCTTT. It yields the protein CASRWDRNTEAFF.